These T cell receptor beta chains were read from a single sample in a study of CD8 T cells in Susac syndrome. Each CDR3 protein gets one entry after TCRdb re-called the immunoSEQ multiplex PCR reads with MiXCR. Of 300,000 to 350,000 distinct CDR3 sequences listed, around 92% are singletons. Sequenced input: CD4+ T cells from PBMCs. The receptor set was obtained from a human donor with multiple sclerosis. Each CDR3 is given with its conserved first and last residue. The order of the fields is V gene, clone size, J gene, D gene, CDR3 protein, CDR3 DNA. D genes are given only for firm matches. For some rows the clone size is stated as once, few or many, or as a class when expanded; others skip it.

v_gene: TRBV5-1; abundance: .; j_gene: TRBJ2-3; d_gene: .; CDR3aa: CASSLKRQTASTDTQYF; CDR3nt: TGCGCCAGCAGCTTGAAGCGACAGACTGCTAGCACAGATACGCAGTATTTT
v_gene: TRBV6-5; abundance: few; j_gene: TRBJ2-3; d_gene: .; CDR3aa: CASSRGTSTDTQYF; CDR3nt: TGTGCCAGCAGTCGGGGGACTAGCACAGATACGCAGTATTTT
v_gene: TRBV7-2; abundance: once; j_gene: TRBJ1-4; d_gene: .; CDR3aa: CASSGDGYNEKLFF; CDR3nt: TGTGCCAGCAGCGGGGACGGATACAATGAAAAACTGTTTTTT
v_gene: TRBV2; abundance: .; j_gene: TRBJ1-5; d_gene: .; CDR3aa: CASTRDGNQPQHF; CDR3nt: TGTGCCAGCACCAGGGATGGCAATCAGCCCCAGCATTTT
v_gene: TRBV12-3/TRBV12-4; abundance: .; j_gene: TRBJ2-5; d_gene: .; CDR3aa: CASSLSWAQGRAETQYF; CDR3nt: TGTGCCAGCAGTTTATCTTGGGCGCAAGGGCGGGCAGAGACCCAGTACTTC
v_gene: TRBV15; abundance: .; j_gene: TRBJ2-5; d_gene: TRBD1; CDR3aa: CATSRVGTGREQETQYF; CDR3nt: TGTGCCACCAGCAGAGTGGGGACAGGGCGAGAGCAAGAGACCCAGTACTTC
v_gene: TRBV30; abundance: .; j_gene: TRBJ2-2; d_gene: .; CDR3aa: CAWSRGGSTGELFF; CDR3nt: TGTGCCTGGAGCAGGGGGGGGTCGACCGGGGAGCTGTTTTTT
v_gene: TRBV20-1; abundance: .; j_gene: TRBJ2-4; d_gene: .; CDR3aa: CSAAKTGVKNIQYF; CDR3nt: TGCAGTGCCGCAAAGACAGGAGTCAAAAACATTCAGTACTTC
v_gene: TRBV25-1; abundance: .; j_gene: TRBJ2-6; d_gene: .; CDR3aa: CASTSGANVLTF; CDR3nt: TGTGCCAGCACCTCAGGGGCCAACGTCCTGACTTTC
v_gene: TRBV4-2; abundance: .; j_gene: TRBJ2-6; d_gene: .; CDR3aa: CASSHDSSGANVLTF; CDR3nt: TGTGCCAGCAGCCATGACAGCTCTGGGGCCAACGTCCTGACTTTC
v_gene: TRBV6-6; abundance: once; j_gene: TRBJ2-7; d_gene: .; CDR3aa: CASWTPLAYEQYF; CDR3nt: TGTGCCAGCTGGACGCCGCTGGCCTACGAGCAGTACTTC
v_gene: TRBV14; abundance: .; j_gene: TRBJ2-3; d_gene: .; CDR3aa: CASSPLPDTQYF; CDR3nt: TGTGCCAGCAGCCCCCTCCCGGATACGCAGTATTTT
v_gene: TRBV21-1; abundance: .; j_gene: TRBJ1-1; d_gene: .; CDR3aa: CALTGLRSEAFF; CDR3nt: TGTGCCTTAACAGGTTTGCGCTCTGAAGCTTTCTTT
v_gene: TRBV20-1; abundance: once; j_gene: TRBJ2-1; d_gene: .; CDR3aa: CSAREGTRQKQFF; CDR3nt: TGCAGTGCTAGAGAGGGGACCCGCCAGAAGCAGTTCTTC
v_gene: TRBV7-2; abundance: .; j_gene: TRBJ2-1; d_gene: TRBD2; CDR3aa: CASSLFLAALGGEQFF; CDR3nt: TGTGCCAGCAGTCTTTTTCTAGCGGCTCTGGGGGGTGAGCAGTTCTTC
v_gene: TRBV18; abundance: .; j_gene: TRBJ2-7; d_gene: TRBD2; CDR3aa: CASSLSTGTNFYEQYF; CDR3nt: TGTGCCAGCTCACTTAGCACCGGGACTAACTTTTACGAGCAGTACTTC
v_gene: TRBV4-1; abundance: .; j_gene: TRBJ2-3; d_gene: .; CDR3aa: CASSLRTNSLDTQYF; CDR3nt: TGCGCCAGCAGCCTTCGGACCAACTCGTTAGATACGCAGTATTTT
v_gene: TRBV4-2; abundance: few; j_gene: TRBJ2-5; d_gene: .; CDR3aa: CASRKSSGRGETQYF; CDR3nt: TGTGCCAGCAGGAAAAGTAGCGGCAGGGGAGAGACCCAGTACTTC
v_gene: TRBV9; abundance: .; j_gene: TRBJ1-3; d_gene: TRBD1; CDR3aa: CASSTGGPGNTIYF; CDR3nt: TGTGCCAGCAGCACAGGGGGCCCGGGAAACACCATATATTTT
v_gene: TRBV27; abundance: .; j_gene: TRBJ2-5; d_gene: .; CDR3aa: CASSLQKKETQYF; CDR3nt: TGTGCCAGCAGTCTTCAGAAGAAGGAGACCCAGTACTTC
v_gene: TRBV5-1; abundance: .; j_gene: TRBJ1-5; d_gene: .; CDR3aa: CASSLDSRRNQPQHF; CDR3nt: TGCGCCAGCAGCTTGGACAGCAGACGGAATCAGCCCCAGCATTTT
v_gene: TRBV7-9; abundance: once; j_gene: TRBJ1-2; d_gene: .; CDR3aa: CASSLAQVANYGYTF; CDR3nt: TGTGCCAGCAGCTTAGCACAGGTAGCCAACTATGGCTACACCTTC
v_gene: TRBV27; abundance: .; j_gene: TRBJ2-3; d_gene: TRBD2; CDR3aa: CASSSPPSGEQYF; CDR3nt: TGTGCCAGCAGTTCTCCCCCAAGCGGGGAGCAGTATTTT
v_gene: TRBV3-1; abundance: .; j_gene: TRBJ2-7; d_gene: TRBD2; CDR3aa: CASSRITSGVYEQYF; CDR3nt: TGTGCCAGCAGCCGCATAACTAGCGGGGTGTACGAGCAGTACTTC
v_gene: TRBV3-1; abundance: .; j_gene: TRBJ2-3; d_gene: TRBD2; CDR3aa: CASSLRLAASTDTQYF; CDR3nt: TGTGCCAGCAGTTTACGCCTAGCGGCTAGCACAGATACGCAGTATTTT
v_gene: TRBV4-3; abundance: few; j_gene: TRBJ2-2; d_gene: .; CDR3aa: CASSHEVNTGELFF; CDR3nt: TGCGCCAGCAGCCATGAGGTGAACACCGGGGAGCTGTTTTTT
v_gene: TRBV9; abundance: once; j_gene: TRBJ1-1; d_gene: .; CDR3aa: CASSVVRGSSTEAFF; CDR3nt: TGTGCCAGCAGCGTAGTCCGGGGATCTAGCACTGAAGCTTTCTTT
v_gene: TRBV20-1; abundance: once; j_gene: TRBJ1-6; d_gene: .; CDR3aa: CSAGGLRVGSPLHF; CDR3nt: TGCAGTGCTGGGGGACTTAGGGTGGGTTCACCCCTCCACTTT
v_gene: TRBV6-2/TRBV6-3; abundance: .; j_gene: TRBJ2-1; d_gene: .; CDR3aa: CASSQQFHNEQFF; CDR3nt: TGTGCCAGCAGCCAACAGTTTCACAATGAGCAGTTCTTC
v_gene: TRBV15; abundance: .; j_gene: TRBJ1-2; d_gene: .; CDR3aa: CATSRELTGAHYGYTF; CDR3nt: TGTGCCACCAGCAGAGAGTTGACGGGTGCTCACTATGGCTACACCTTC
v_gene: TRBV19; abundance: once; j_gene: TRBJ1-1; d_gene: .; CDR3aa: CASTAVGNEAFF; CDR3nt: TGTGCCAGTACCGCTGTGGGCAACGAAGCTTTCTTT
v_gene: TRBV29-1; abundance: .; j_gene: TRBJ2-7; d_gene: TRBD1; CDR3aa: CSVSGQPIQDEQYF; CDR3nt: TGCAGCGTTTCGGGACAGCCGATACAGGACGAGCAGTACTTC
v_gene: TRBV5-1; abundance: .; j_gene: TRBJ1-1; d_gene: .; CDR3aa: CASSLELGHNTEAFF; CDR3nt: TGCGCCAGCAGCTTGGAATTGGGACATAACACTGAAGCTTTCTTT
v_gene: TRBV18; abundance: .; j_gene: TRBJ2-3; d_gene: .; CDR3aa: CASSPRGQGPDTQYF; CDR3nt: TGTGCCAGCTCACCACGGGGGCAGGGCCCAGATACGCAGTATTTT
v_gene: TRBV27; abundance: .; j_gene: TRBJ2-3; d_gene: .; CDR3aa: CASSLLVTRPDTQYF; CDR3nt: TGTGCCAGCAGTTTATTGGTGACTAGACCAGATACGCAGTATTTT
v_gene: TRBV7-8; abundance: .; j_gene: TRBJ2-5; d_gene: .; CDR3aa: CASSLMPIQETQYF; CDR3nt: TGTGCCAGCAGCTTAATGCCTATCCAAGAGACCCAGTACTTC
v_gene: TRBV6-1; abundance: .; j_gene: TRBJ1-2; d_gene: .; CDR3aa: CASIPLGGAWGYTF; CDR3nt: TGTGCCAGCATCCCTCTGGGGGGCGCGTGGGGCTACACCTTC
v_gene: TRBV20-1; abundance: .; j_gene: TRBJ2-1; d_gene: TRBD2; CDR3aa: CSARATRTSGITYNEQFF; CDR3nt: TGCAGTGCTAGAGCTACTAGGACTAGCGGGATTACCTACAATGAGCAGTTCTTC
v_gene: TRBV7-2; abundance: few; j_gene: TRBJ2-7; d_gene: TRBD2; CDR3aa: CASSLGLAGGYEQYF; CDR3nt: TGTGCCAGCAGCTTAGGCCTAGCGGGAGGCTACGAGCAGTACTTC
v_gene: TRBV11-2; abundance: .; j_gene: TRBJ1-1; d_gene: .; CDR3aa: CASSEALAGVSEAFF; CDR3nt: TGTGCCAGCAGTGAAGCGCTCGCGGGCGTATCTGAAGCTTTCTTT
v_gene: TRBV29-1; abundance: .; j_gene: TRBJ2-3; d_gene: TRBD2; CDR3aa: CSVGAGGRVTQYF; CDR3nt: TGCAGCGTTGGTGCGGGAGGGAGGGTTACGCAGTATTTT
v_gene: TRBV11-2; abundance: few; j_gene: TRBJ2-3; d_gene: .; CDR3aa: CASSLRGVTDTQYF; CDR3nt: TGTGCCAGCAGCTTAAGGGGCGTGACAGATACGCAGTATTTT
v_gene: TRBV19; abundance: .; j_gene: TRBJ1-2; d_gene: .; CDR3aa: CASSIDRAIDGYTF; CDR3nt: TGTGCCAGTAGTATAGACAGGGCGATCGATGGCTACACCTTC
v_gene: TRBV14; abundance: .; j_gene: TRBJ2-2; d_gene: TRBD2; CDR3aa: CASSQDLTGTRSGVFF; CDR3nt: TGTGCCAGCAGCCAAGACCTTACCGGGACTAGGAGCGGAGTGTTTTTT
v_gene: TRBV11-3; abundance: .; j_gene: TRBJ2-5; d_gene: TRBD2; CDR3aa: CASSSDAPLAGVKTQYF; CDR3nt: TGTGCCAGCAGCTCCGACGCCCCACTAGCGGGAGTGAAGACCCAGTACTTC
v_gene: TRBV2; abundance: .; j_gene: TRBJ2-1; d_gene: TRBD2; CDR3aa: CASMTNGGLNNEQFF; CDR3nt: TGTGCCAGCATGACAAATGGGGGACTAAACAATGAGCAGTTCTTC
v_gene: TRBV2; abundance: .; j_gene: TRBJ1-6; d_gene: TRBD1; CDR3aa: CASKGQGGSGNSPLHF; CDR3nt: TGTGCCAGCAAGGGACAGGGGGGGTCGGGTAATTCACCCCTCCACTTT
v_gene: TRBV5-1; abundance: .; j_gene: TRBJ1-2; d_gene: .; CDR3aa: CASSPRSRGYGYTF; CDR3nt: TGCGCCAGCAGCCCCAGGAGTCGGGGCTATGGCTACACCTTC
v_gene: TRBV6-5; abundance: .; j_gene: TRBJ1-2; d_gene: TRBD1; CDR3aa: CASMGTGGRLYGYTF; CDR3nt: TGTGCCAGCATGGGGACAGGGGGGCGCCTCTATGGCTACACCTTC
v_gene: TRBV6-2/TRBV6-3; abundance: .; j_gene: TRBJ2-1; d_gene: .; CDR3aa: CASSRENNEQFF; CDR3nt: TGTGCCAGCAGTAGGGAAAACAATGAGCAGTTCTTC
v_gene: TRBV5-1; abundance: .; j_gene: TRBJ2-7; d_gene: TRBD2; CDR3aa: CASSGTSGGLEEQYF; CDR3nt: TGCGCCAGCAGCGGGACTAGCGGGGGACTTGAAGAGCAGTACTTC
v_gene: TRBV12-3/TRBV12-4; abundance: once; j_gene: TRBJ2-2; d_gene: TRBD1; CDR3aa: CASSPGTDRTGELFF; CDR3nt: TGTGCCAGTTCGCCGGGGACAGATAGGACCGGGGAGCTGTTTTTT
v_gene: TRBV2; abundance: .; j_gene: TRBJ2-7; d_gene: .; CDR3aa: CASRVDRPTYEQYF; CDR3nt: TGTGCCAGCAGGGTCGACAGGCCTACCTACGAGCAGTACTTC
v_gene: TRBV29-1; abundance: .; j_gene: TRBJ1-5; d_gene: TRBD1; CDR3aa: CSVAQGVDSPQHF; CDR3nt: TGCAGCGTAGCACAGGGGGTAGATAGCCCCCAGCATTTT
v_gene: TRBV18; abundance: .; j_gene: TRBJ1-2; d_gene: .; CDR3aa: CASSPGSTTAPYGYTF; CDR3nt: TGTGCCAGCTCACCGGGCAGCACTACAGCCCCCTATGGCTACACCTTC